A selection of T cell receptor beta chains follows, all from one sample in a study of shared clonotypes between healthy human individuals. Profiled with immunoSEQ multiplex PCR; TCRdb holds only in-frame clones, not every one. The sample records about 2.1 million clones, just under 95% being singletons. Sequencing used naive CD8+ T cells from PBMCs. These receptors were collected from a man between 18 and 29 years old in good health. Some clones in this sample may be carry-over from other donors' samples. CDR3s include the opening cysteine and the closing phenylalanine or tryptophan. The D gene is left open where the match is weak. The listing skips clone size in some rows; elsewhere it reads once, few, many or a size class.

>once|.|TRBJ1-2|TRBV27
TGTGCCAGCAGTTCCCTGAACTATTATGGCTACACCTTC
CASSSLNYYGYTF
>.|TRBD1|TRBJ2-1|TRBV7-3
TGTGCCAGCAGCTTACTGGGACAGGGTGCGACGACCGTCTACAATGAGCAGTTCTTC
CASSLLGQGATTVYNEQFF
>.|TRBD1|TRBJ1-2|TRBV19
TGTGCCACCCTATCCCGGGACAGTCCTAACTATGGCTACACCTTC
CATLSRDSPNYGYTF
>once|TRBD2|TRBJ2-7|TRBV27
TGTGCCAGCAGTTTATCGTATCCTAGCGGGTACGAGCAGTACTTC
CASSLSYPSGYEQYF
>.|TRBD1|TRBJ2-3|TRBV27
TGTGCCAGCAGTTTAACCGGGACAGGGCGTACCGATACGCAGTATTTT
CASSLTGTGRTDTQYF
>.|.|TRBJ2-1|TRBV27
TGTGCCTCAGTGGCCTACAATGAGCAGTTCTTC
CASVAYNEQFF
>.|.|TRBJ1-5|TRBV6-1
TGTGCCAGCAGGGAAAATCAGCCCCAGCATTTT
CASRENQPQHF
>.|.|TRBJ2-7|TRBV4-1
TGCGCCAGCAGCCGCGGGGTCCTCGAGCAGTACTTC
CASSRGVLEQYF
>.|.|TRBJ2-2|TRBV6-6
TGTGCCAGCAGTTACGACCCGGGGCGGTCCGGGGAGCTGTTTTTT
CASSYDPGRSGELFF
>.|TRBD2|TRBJ2-7|TRBV9
TGTGCCAGCAGCTCCACCCCCGGGACTAGCGGGACCTTTCCCCTATACGAGCAGTACTTC
CASSSTPGTSGTFPLYEQYF
>.|TRBD2|TRBJ2-1|TRBV28
TGTGCCAGCAGTAGCGGGATCGACAATGAGCAGTTCTTC
CASSSGIDNEQFF
>.|.|TRBJ1-1|TRBV21-1
TGTGCCAGCAGCAAATTTTCCACAGCCACTATGAACACTGAAGCTTTCTTT
CASSKFSTATMNTEAFF
>.|.|TRBJ2-7|TRBV11-2
TGTGCCAGCAGCTTAGGTGGACAAACCTACGAGCAGTACTTC
CASSLGGQTYEQYF
>.|TRBD1|TRBJ1-1|TRBV9
TGTGCCAGCAGCGTAACAGGGGGCACGAACACTGAAGCTTTCTTT
CASSVTGGTNTEAFF
>once|.|TRBJ1-1|TRBV4-1
TGCGCCAGCAGCCAAAGACGGTCGAACACTGAAGCTTTCTTT
CASSQRRSNTEAFF
>.|.|TRBJ2-3|TRBV7-8
TGTGCCAGCAGCTCCCGAACAATTTTCACAGATACGCAGTATTTT
CASSSRTIFTDTQYF
>.|.|TRBJ1-3|TRBV28
TGTGCCAGCAGTCCTGTGGGGATCGGAGGAAACACCATATATTTT
CASSPVGIGGNTIYF
>.|TRBD1|TRBJ1-1|TRBV5-1
TGCGCCAGCAGCCCCCACGACCGGGACAGGACAACGGCTTTCTTT
CASSPHDRDRTTAFF
>.|.|TRBJ2-1|TRBV6-1
TGTGCCAGCAGTGAATGGAGCCCCAATGAGCAGTTCTTC
CASSEWSPNEQFF
>once|.|TRBJ2-2|TRBV9
TGTGCCAGCAGCCCCTCCTGGGCCGGGGAGCTGTTTTTT
CASSPSWAGELFF
>.|.|TRBJ2-7|TRBV15
TGTGCCACCAGCCCCGGCAGGAGCTCCTACGAGCAGTACTTC
CATSPGRSSYEQYF
>.|.|TRBJ1-1|TRBV14
TGTGCCAGCAGCCAAGTATCAGGGGTGGACACTGAAGCTTTCTTT
CASSQVSGVDTEAFF
>.|.|TRBJ1-4|TRBV11-2
TGTGCCAGCAGAACCCGAGAGAGGGGCACGGGCGAAAAACTGTTTTTT
CASRTRERGTGEKLFF
>.|TRBD1|TRBJ1-1|TRBV13
TGTGCCAGCAGCTCGGGACAGCTGAACACTGAAGCTTTCTTT
CASSSGQLNTEAFF
>.|TRBD1|TRBJ1-1|TRBV27
TGTGCCAGCACCAGGGGGTATGGGTCCACTGAAGCTTTCTTT
CASTRGYGSTEAFF
>.|.|TRBJ1-5|TRBV27
TGTGCCAGCGGGAGGATCGGTAGCAATCAGCCCCAGCATTTT
CASGRIGSNQPQHF
>.|.|TRBJ2-7|TRBV11-2
TGTGCCAGCAGCTCGCGGGACAATCTCTACGAGCAGTACTTC
CASSSRDNLYEQYF
>.|.|TRBJ2-2|TRBV6-6
TGTGCCAGCAGTTGGGGCACTTCAATGGTCACCGGGGAGCTGTTTTTT
CASSWGTSMVTGELFF
>.|TRBD2|TRBJ2-5|TRBV5-5
TGTGCCAGCAGCACCAAACTAGCGGGATACCAAGAGACCCAGTACTTC
CASSTKLAGYQETQYF
>.|.|TRBJ2-5|TRBV7-9
TGTGCCAGCAGCCCCGGACAAGAGACCCAGTACTTC
CASSPGQETQYF